The clone carrying this TCR beta chain was observed a few times. The antigen is unknown. This sample is part of a study of shared clonotypes between healthy human individuals. The study, taken as a whole, reports: Shared clonotypes: about 5.3% naive CD4, 3% to 3.5% naive CD8, around 2.2% memory CD4, under 0.5% memory CD8. Lower generation probabilities were found for non-shared clonotypes than for those shared by all four donors.

Deep was the level used in running the assay. The repertoire was sequenced with immunoSEQ multiplex PCR; TCRdb's copy has only in-frame clones and lacks some. This table holds more than 2,000,000 clones, roughly 93% found once. Material for sequencing was naive CD4+ T cells from PBMCs. The subset here: CD45RA+ positively selected. The receptor was derived from a man between 18 and 29 years old in good health. Some clones in this sample may be carry-over from other donors' samples.

CDR3: CASSGNGHPSEKLFF. CDR3 DNA: TGTGCCAGCAGCGGAAACGGGCATCCGTCTGAAAAACTGTTTTTT. The chain is built from TRBV7-9 and TRBJ1-4; D is unclear. The CDR3 runs to 15 residues. CDR1 SEHNR and CDR2 FQNEAQ come from the germline V gene (reference sequence). V shed 5 bases and J shed 7 bases, with 17 bases lying between them. Complete variable domain (other parts from reference TRBV7-9 and TRBJ1-4): DTGVSQNPRHKITKRGQNVTFRCDPISEHNRLYWYRQTLGQGPEFLTYFQNEAQLEKSRLLSDRFSAERPKGSFSTLEIQRTEQGDSAMYLCASSGNGHPSEKLFFGSGTQLSVL.